Described below is a single TCR beta chain sequence and its context. Germline trimming cut 6 bases from V and 1 base from J; bases unmatched to any gene: 7. Germline V gene data show CDR1 as SGHAT and CDR2 as FQNNGV. This CDR3 spans 16 amino acids. The table came from immunoSEQ multiplex PCR; TCRdb's copy has only in-frame clones and leaves some out. The sample holds approximately 39,000 clones, about 94% seen once. This sample stems from a study of T cell changes during pregnancy in multiple sclerosis. This sequence joins TRBV11-2 and TRBJ2-2; 8 nucleotides line up with TRBD1. The TCR sequence derives from a female donor with multiple sclerosis, enrolled in a pregnancy study. The starting material was CD4+ T cells from peripheral blood mononuclear cells, obtained in the second trimester of pregnancy. CDR3 nucleotide sequence: TGTGCCAGCAGTCGAGGTGGACAGGGGAACACCGGGGAGCTGTTTTTT. Protein sequence: CASSRGGQGNTGELFF.